This T cell receptor (beta chain) stems from a study of blood T cell repertoires in COVID-19. As for the study in general: Specimens from acute and convalescent COVID-19 originated in the United States, Italy and Spain. The analysed material was cDNA or gDNA that came from T cells, B-cell-depleted T cells, or PBMCs.

In the original analysis: How many nucleated cells were present was estimated from reference gene primer amplification. Sequencing used immunoSEQ multiplex PCR; TCRdb keeps in-frame clones, though not all of them. The V and J calls and the clone size are those of that table, but D and trimming were determined from the DNA. Found here are tens of thousands of clones, 79% of them singletons; the top ten hold roughly 10%. The CDR3 has 13 amino acids. With 5 bases removed from V and 3 bases from J, the gap between germline ends came to 8 bases. The receptor comes from a man between 65 and 85 years old with acute or convalescent COVID-19. The chain is built from TRBV12-3 or TRBV12-4 and TRBJ1-5; weak D call: TRBD1 (6 bases). Sequences were obtained from peripheral blood. The CDR3 region has the DNA TGTGCCAGCAGTACAGGGATCAATCAGCCCCAGCATTTT. This translates into CASSTGINQPQHF.